These T cell receptor beta chains were read from a single sample in a study of response to subunit inactivated influenza vaccine. TCRdb independently ran MiXCR on the RT-PCR reads; one entry per CDR3 protein. The profile shows roughly 570,000 distinct CDR3 sequences, approximately 13% of them singletons. The sample was PBMCs from blood, taken about 40 days after vaccination. The source of these receptors is a man aged 45-65 years who received an inactivated influenza vaccine. Both conserved end residues are trimmed from each CDR3. The order of the fields is D gene, V gene, CDR3 protein. D genes are given only for firm matches.

D: TRBD2; V: TRBV5-1; CDR3: ASSPGLAERGDTQY
D: TRBD2; V: TRBV2; CDR3: ASRGTSLLVYNEQF
D: TRBD1; V: TRBV6-5; CDR3: ASSYTPDRGLLYGYT
D: TRBD1; V: TRBV20-1; CDR3: SARDKMQGAHNSPLH
D: TRBD1; V: TRBV29-1; CDR3: SVEERTGGSYNEQF
D: TRBD2; V: TRBV6-2/TRBV6-3; CDR3: ASSWTSGGSYNEQF
D: NA; V: TRBV20-1; CDR3: SARLFEKLF
D: TRBD2; V: TRBV27; CDR3: ASSPTSGGYEQF
D: TRBD1; V: TRBV20-1; CDR3: SAETGQLKNGYT
D: NA; V: TRBV9; CDR3: ASSVVDTEAF
D: TRBD2; V: TRBV9; CDR3: ASSAHDGLAGWTGELF
D: TRBD1; V: TRBV20-1; CDR3: SAMGTAGLNAF
D: NA; V: TRBV10-1; CDR3: ASSDPGVEQF
D: NA; V: TRBV7-3; CDR3: ASSLFPSSYNEQF
D: TRBD2; V: TRBV6-5; CDR3: ASSYDGGSPHEQY
D: TRBD1; V: TRBV27; CDR3: ASSSGARGLNTGELF
D: NA; V: TRBV2; CDR3: ASSDWGHKDTQY
D: NA; V: TRBV12-3/TRBV12-4; CDR3: ASSAGTVAGELF
D: NA; V: TRBV24-1; CDR3: ASSDLRLALNEQF
D: NA; V: TRBV12-5; CDR3: ASGLTTDTQY
D: TRBD2; V: TRBV20-1; CDR3: SAIAGGTISYNEQF
D: NA; V: TRBV3-1; CDR3: ASSQDNVRVTQY
D: NA; V: TRBV18; CDR3: ASSPSSPGGSTGELF
D: TRBD1; V: TRBV6-1; CDR3: ASSTGGLNEKLF
D: NA; V: TRBV5-5; CDR3: ASSLADLGTEAF
D: NA; V: TRBV29-1; CDR3: SVEGVGVGYGYT
D: NA; V: TRBV10-3; CDR3: AISAGRESTDTQY
D: NA; V: TRBV10-3; CDR3: AISESPGPTYEQY
D: NA; V: TRBV11-1; CDR3: ASSLSIWAGSSTDTQY
D: NA; V: TRBV7-2; CDR3: ASSFHGARNTGELF
D: NA; V: TRBV10-3; CDR3: AISDGMTKPSSTDTQY
D: NA; V: TRBV12-2; CDR3: ASRPHWTSGNYNEQF
D: NA; V: TRBV3-1; CDR3: ASSQGLRATGYNEQF
D: NA; V: TRBV20-1; CDR3: SASLRITDTQY
D: NA; V: TRBV20-1; CDR3: SAKVSGNTEAF
D: NA; V: TRBV7-8; CDR3: ASSFSTGYNEQF
D: TRBD2; V: TRBV10-2; CDR3: ASSDWGGETLYNEQF
D: NA; V: TRBV10-3; CDR3: AISESAGANTEAF
D: TRBD2; V: TRBV12-3/TRBV12-4; CDR3: ASSFSASGLGDTQY
D: TRBD2; V: TRBV20-1; CDR3: SARGLGRAGELF
D: TRBD2; V: TRBV11-3; CDR3: ASSLRTSGGEETQY
D: NA; V: TRBV29-1; CDR3: SVKGRVTYEQY
D: TRBD2; V: TRBV7-2; CDR3: ASSSGLLADTQY
D: NA; V: TRBV15; CDR3: ATSREPLNTGELF
D: NA; V: TRBV6-2/TRBV6-3; CDR3: ASSYSLRGTGELF
D: TRBD2; V: TRBV11-2; CDR3: ASSLGRGEQY
D: TRBD1; V: TRBV7-8; CDR3: ASSWRRTGAYEQY
D: NA; V: TRBV4-3; CDR3: ASSQDWYNEQF
D: NA; V: TRBV12-3/TRBV12-4; CDR3: ASSLAENTEAF